The 30 T cell receptor beta chains below were found in one sample sequenced in a study of T cell responses to AZD1222 COVID-19 vaccine. The table came from immunoSEQ multiplex PCR; TCRdb's copy has only in-frame clones and leaves some out. The sample lists some 200,000 clones, around 92% seen once, with 8% to 13% in the top ten. Sequences were derived from peripheral blood, sampled on day 0 of AZD1222 vaccination. These receptors were collected from an adult in good health.

This chain links TRBV10-3 with TRBJ1-2; D may be TRBD1 (6 bases). CDR3 size: 14 residues. Trimming took off 7 bases at V and 2 bases at J, with 14 bases between the two ends. Per the germline V gene, CDR1 is ENHRY and CDR2 is SYGVKD. The CDR3 sequence is CAIKSTGGNYGYTF. The CDR3 DNA follows: TGTGCCATCAAATCGACAGGCGGGAACTATGGCTACACCTTC.

The V and J genes are TRBV14 and TRBJ1-1; D is unclear. There are 11 residues in the CDR3. Trimming took 2 bases from V and 6 from J, leaving 4 bases between them. Germline values: CDR1 SGHDN, CDR2 FVKESK. The CDR3 region is CASSQWAEAFF. The CDR3 region has the DNA TGTGCCAGCAGCCAATGGGCTGAAGCTTTCTTT.

This chain joins TRBV10-3 and TRBJ1-2, with no clear D. Germline-derived CDR1 and CDR2 are ENHRY and SYGVKD. V lost 0 bases and J 2 bases, leaving 13 bases between the germline ends. CDR3 length: 16 amino acids. CDR3 residues: CAISESKDRANYGYTF. In DNA form, the CDR3 reads TGTGCCATCAGTGAGTCGAAAGATCGGGCCAACTATGGCTACACCTTC.

The chain recombines TRBV29-1 with TRBJ2-3, with D tentatively TRBD2 (5 bases). CDR3 size: 14 residues. V was shortened by 1 base and J by 0 bases, with 8 bases between the two germline ends. Germline V gene lookup returns CDR1 SQVTM and CDR2 ANQGSEA. CDR3 nucleotides: TGCAGCGTTGAAGGGACTCCTAGCACAGATACGCAGTATTTT. This codes for CSVEGTPSTDTQYF.

The V call is TRBV7-8, the J call TRBJ1-4; TRBD1 aligns across 7 bases. V shed 5 bases, J shed 4 bases, and the junction held 7 bases outside the gene matches. From germline, CDR1 is SGHVS and CDR2 FQNEAQ. The CDR3 contains 15 residues. The CDR3 reads CASSPDRVFNEKLFF. Written as DNA, the CDR3 is TGTGCCAGCAGCCCAGACAGGGTGTTTAATGAAAAACTGTTTTTT.

V gene TRBV18 combines with J gene TRBJ2-3, with 13 bases fitting TRBD2. In germline, CDR1 is KGHSH, CDR2 LQKENI. This CDR3 is 17 amino acids long. The ends lost 3 bases at V and 4 bases at J; junction bases unmatched: 7. CDR3: CASSPMTSGRPADTQYF. The CDR3 DNA reads TGTGCCAGCTCACCCATGACTAGCGGGAGGCCGGCAGATACGCAGTATTTT.

This clone was detected once. The chain joins TRBV5-4 to TRBJ2-5, with TRBD2 matching 9 bases. With 4 bases clipped from V and 5 bases from J, the junction kept 9 bases outside the gene matches. The germline gives CDR1 SGHNT, CDR2 YYREEE (reference sequence). This CDR3 contains 15 residues. DNA for the CDR3: TGTGCCAGCAGCCTAGGAGGCGGGAGGGGGGAGACCCAGTACTTC. Translating gives CASSLGGGRGETQYF.

The chain has TRBV19 and TRBJ1-1; D might be TRBD1 (5 bases). There are 12 residues in the CDR3. V was trimmed by 6 bases and J by 7 bases, leaving 12 bases between them. Per germline, CDR1 LNHDA and CDR2 SQIVND (reference sequence). The CDR3 nucleotides read TGTGCCAGTAGGCCCGGGAGGGGTGAAGCTTTCTTT. Translating gives CASRPGRGEAFF.

V and J are TRBV5-6 and TRBJ1-5; D unresolved. Germline CDR1 reads SGHDT; CDR2 reads YYEEEE. This CDR3 is 15 amino acids long. Trimming stripped 4 bases from V and 0 bases from J, with 11 bases between. This CDR3 is CASSPGPSSNQPQHF. The CDR3 nucleotides are TGTGCCAGCAGCCCCGGGCCGAGTAGCAATCAGCCCCAGCATTTT.

V usage is TRBV12-3 or TRBV12-4 and J usage is TRBJ1-1, with unresolved D. The CDR3 runs to 12 residues. Trimming removed 4 bases from V and 5 bases from J, with 8 bases in between. CDR3 nucleotide sequence: TGTGCCAGCAGTTCCGGGGTGACTGAAGCTTTCTTT. Translation: CASSSGVTEAFF.

On this clone: At one boundary the junction diverges from the germline segment, which might be a read error. The CDR3 sequence is CASSSDGTPSF. In nucleotides, the CDR3 is TGTGCCAGCAGTTCGGACGGGACCCCCAGCTTC. This rearrangement joins TRBV12-3 or TRBV12-4 to TRBJ2-7; D may be TRBD1 or TRBD2 (5 bases each). The length of the CDR3 is 11 residues.

The gene calls are TRBV27 and TRBJ2-5; D is perhaps TRBD2 (5 bases). The CDR3 runs to 15 residues. Deletions cut 3 bases from V and 4 bases from J, with 15 bases between. CDR1 is MNHEY, CDR2 SMNVEV, per germline (reference sequence). This CDR3 reads CASSFLGVLGETQYF. CDR3 nucleotides: TGTGCCAGCAGTTTTCTGGGAGTTTTAGGAGAGACCCAGTACTTC.

The J gene is TRBJ1-2, the V gene TRBV30; D is possibly TRBD1 (5 bases). The CDR3 is 14 amino acids. CDR1 is GTSNPN, CDR2 SVGIG, per germline (reference sequence). Trimming cost V 3 bases and J 5 bases, with 16 bases left between them. This chain's CDR3 is CAWRRWGRGYGYTF. CDR3 coding DNA: TGTGCCTGGAGGAGGTGGGGGAGAGGGTATGGCTACACCTTC. Full variable domain (outside the CDR3, taken from reference TRBV30 and TRBJ1-2): SQTIHQWPATLVQPVGSPLSLECTVEGTSNPNLYWYRQAAGRGLQLLFYSVGIGQISSEVPQNLSASRPQDRQFILSSKKLLLSDSGFYLCAWRRWGRGYGYTFGSGTRLTVV.

The chain recombines TRBV7-9 with TRBJ2-7; D unclear. Germline V gene sequence: CDR1 SEHNR, CDR2 FQNEAQ (reference sequence). The CDR3 length is 11 residues. Trimming removed 4 bases at V and 5 bases at J, with 6 bases between. CDR3 nucleotide sequence: TGTGCCAGCAGCTACGGCAACGAGCAGTACTTC. This encodes CASSYGNEQYF.

V gene TRBV19 combines with J gene TRBJ1-1; perhaps TRBD1 as D (5 bases). Trimming pared 5 bases from V and 2 bases from J, leaving 12 bases between. Per germline, CDR1 LNHDA and CDR2 SQIVND (reference sequence). CDR3 size: 14 residues. The CDR3 bases are TGTGCCAGTAGTTTCCTCGACAGAAACACTGAAGCTTTCTTT. Protein: CASSFLDRNTEAFF.

V gene TRBV18 combines with J gene TRBJ1-3; no clear D gene. Trimming removed 0 bases from V and 2 bases from J, with 5 bases in between. The germline V gene has CDR1 KGHSH and CDR2 LQKENI. CDR3 length: 14 residues. The CDR3 DNA is TGTGCCAGCTCACCACCAAATCCTGGAAACACCATATATTTT. Its translation: CASSPPNPGNTIYF.

A single count supports this clone. This chain uses TRBV4-1 with TRBJ1-1; D is possibly TRBD1 (6 bases). V was shortened by 4 bases and J by 1 base, with 10 bases between the two germline ends. The length of the CDR3 is 14 residues. The V gene's germline CDR1 is MGHRA and CDR2 YSYEKL. CDR3 loop: CASSRSGANTEAFF. The CDR3 DNA reads TGCGCCAGCAGCCGGTCGGGGGCGAACACTGAAGCTTTCTTT.

J is TRBJ1-4 and V is TRBV6-1; weak D call: TRBD1 (5 bases). There are 15 residues in the CDR3. Germline lookup yields CDR1 MNHNS and CDR2 SASEGT. The V and J ends lost 3 bases and 6 bases respectively, with 14 bases between them. This chain's CDR3 is CASSEIRAGDEKLFF. In DNA form, the CDR3 reads TGTGCCAGCAGTGAGATCAGGGCCGGTGATGAAAAACTGTTTTTT.

V and J are TRBV4-1 and TRBJ2-5; D is possibly TRBD1 (6 bases). The CDR3 length is 15 residues. V lost 0 bases and J lost 5, with 13 bases in between. CDR1 MGHRA and CDR2 YSYEKL come from the germline V gene. This chain's CDR3 is CASSQDPGVVETQYF. In nucleotides, the CDR3 is TGCGCCAGCAGCCAAGATCCAGGGGTTGTGGAGACCCAGTACTTC.

This rearrangement joins TRBV27 to TRBJ1-6, with D unresolved. CDR3 size: 15 residues. The V gene's germline CDR1 is MNHEY and CDR2 SMNVEV (reference sequence). V was cut by 6 bases and J by 5 bases, with 14 bases left in between. This CDR3 reads CASSHGAANNSPLHF. The CDR3 DNA reads TGTGCCAGCAGCCACGGAGCGGCTAATAATTCACCCCTCCACTTT.

The genes are TRBV2 and TRBJ1-2; D is unclear. Germline lookup yields CDR1 SNHLY and CDR2 FYNNEI. V dropped 6 bases and J dropped 4 bases, with 9 bases sitting between them. The CDR3 sequence is 12 residues long. The CDR3 sequence is CASRSSPYGYTF. For the CDR3, the DNA is TGTGCCAGCAGAAGCTCCCCCTATGGCTACACCTTC.

This chain uses TRBV9 with TRBJ2-7; the D is unclear. In germline, CDR1 is SGDLS, CDR2 YYNGEE. The CDR3 covers 9 residues. CDR3 protein: CGMSYEQYV. CDR3 sequence (DNA): TGCGGTATGTCCTACGAGCAGTACGTC.

This CDR3 reads CASSLGVVMNTEAFF. In nucleotides, the CDR3 is TGTGCCAGCAGCTTAGGGGTAGTTATGAACACTGAAGCTTTCTTT. The chain joins TRBV7-9 to TRBJ1-1; no clear D. Trimming pared 1 base from V and 0 bases from J, leaving 9 bases between. CDR3 length: 15 residues. Per the germline V gene, CDR1 is SEHNR and CDR2 is FQNEAQ (reference sequence).

This chain connects TRBV28 to TRBJ1-2; 9 bases are shared with TRBD1. Trimming took 5 bases from V and 8 from J; bases not matched to a gene: 12. The CDR3 length is 15 residues. Germline CDR1 reads MDHEN; CDR2 reads SYDVKM. This CDR3 reads CASSTQQGAYQGYTF. Here the CDR3 DNA reads TGTGCCAGCAGTACTCAACAGGGGGCTTATCAGGGCTACACCTTC.

The V gene is TRBV5-4, the J gene TRBJ2-5; D may match TRBD1 or TRBD2 (6 bases each). The CDR3 loop spans 14 amino acids. Germline-derived CDR1 and CDR2 are SGHNT and YYREEE (reference sequence). V shed 6 bases and J shed 0 bases, with 12 bases lying between them. The DNA for the CDR3 is TGTGCCAGCACCGGGGGCGTGTACCAAGAGACCCAGTACTTC. This encodes CASTGGVYQETQYF.

V is TRBV19 and J is TRBJ2-2; perhaps D is TRBD1 or TRBD2 (6 bases each). Germline V CDR1 and CDR2: LNHDA, SQIVND (reference sequence). The CDR3 loop spans 14 amino acids. V dropped 3 bases and J dropped 7 bases, with 12 bases sitting between them. For the CDR3, the DNA is TGTGCCAGTAGTATTCGGGGGCTGGGCGGGGAGCTGTTTTTT. Translated, it gives CASSIRGLGGELFF.

This chain joins TRBV15 and TRBJ2-1; D is perhaps TRBD2 (6 bases). The germline V and J ends were trimmed by 5 bases and 1 base, with 15 bases remaining between them. Germline V gene data show CDR1 as LNHNV and CDR2 as YYDKDF (reference sequence). The CDR3 totals 16 residues. CDR3 bases: TGTGCCACCAGCGGTTTTCCCGGGAGTTCCTACAATGAGCAGTTCTTC. Its translation is CATSGFPGSSYNEQFF.

This chain joins TRBV24-1 and TRBJ2-7, with D tentatively TRBD1 (5 bases). CDR1 is KGHDR and CDR2 is SFDVKD in the germline V gene. The germline V and J ends were trimmed by 7 bases and 3 bases, with 12 bases remaining between them. The CDR3 length is 13 residues. The CDR3 protein is CATRRRVFYEQYF. In DNA form, the CDR3 reads TGTGCCACCAGGCGCAGGGTATTCTACGAGCAGTACTTC.

The chain links TRBV27 to TRBJ2-5, with a weak D call TRBD1 (5 bases). Germline V lookup: CDR1 MNHEY, CDR2 SMNVEV (reference sequence). The CDR3 totals 13 residues. V was shortened by 6 bases and J by 0 bases, with 8 bases between the two germline ends. Written as DNA, the CDR3 is TGTGCCAGCAGCAGGGTATACCAAGAGACCCAGTACTTC. Translating gives CASSRVYQETQYF.

The sample holds one count of this clone. The rearrangement links TRBV3-1 (or the pseudogene TRBV3-2) to TRBJ1-3, with D tentatively TRBD1 (6 bases). The germline V gene encodes CDR1 LGHDT and CDR2 YNNKEL (reference sequence). The CDR3 length is 16 residues. V lost 1 base and J 4 bases, leaving 14 bases between the germline ends. The CDR3 nucleotides are TGTGCCAGCAGCCAAGGAACGGGGACACAAGGAAACACCATATATTTT. Amino acids: CASSQGTGTQGNTIYF.